This paragraph reports one T cell receptor (beta chain). The CDR3 has 14 amino acids. The germline V gene encodes CDR1 MNHNS and CDR2 SASEGT. The V and J ends lost 8 bases and 3 bases, in that order; junction bases with no gene match: 5. Assay: immunoSEQ multiplex PCR; the TCRdb copy retains only in-frame clones and omits some. The sample shows tens of thousands of clones, 85% to 95% of them seen only once. These data originate in a study of T cell changes during pregnancy in multiple sclerosis. The sequence was collected from a female donor with multiple sclerosis, enrolled in a pregnancy study. Material: CD4+ T cells from peripheral blood mononuclear cells, obtained after pregnancy. The gene calls are TRBV6-1 and TRBJ2-2; 8 bases map to TRBD2. CDR3 sequence reads: CASWSGGDTGELFF. In DNA form, the CDR3 reads TGTGCCAGCTGGAGCGGGGGAGACACCGGGGAGCTGTTTTTT.